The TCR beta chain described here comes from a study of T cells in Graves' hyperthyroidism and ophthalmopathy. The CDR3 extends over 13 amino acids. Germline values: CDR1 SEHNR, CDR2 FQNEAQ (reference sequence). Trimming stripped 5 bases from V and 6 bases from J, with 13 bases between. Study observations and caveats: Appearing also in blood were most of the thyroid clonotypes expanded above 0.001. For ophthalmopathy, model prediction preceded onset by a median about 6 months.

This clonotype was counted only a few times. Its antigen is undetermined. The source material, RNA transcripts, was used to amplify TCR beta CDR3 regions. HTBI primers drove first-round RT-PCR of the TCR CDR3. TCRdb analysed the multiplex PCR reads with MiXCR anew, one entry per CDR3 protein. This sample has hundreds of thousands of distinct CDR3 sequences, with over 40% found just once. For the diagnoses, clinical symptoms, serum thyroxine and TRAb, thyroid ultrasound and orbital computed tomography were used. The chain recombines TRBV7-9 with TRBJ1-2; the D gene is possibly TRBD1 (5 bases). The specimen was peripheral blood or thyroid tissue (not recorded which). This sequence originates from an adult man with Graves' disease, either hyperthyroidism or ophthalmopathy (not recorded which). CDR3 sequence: CASSHDRLNGYTF. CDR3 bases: TGTGCCAGCAGCCACGACAGACTTAATGGCTACACCTTC.